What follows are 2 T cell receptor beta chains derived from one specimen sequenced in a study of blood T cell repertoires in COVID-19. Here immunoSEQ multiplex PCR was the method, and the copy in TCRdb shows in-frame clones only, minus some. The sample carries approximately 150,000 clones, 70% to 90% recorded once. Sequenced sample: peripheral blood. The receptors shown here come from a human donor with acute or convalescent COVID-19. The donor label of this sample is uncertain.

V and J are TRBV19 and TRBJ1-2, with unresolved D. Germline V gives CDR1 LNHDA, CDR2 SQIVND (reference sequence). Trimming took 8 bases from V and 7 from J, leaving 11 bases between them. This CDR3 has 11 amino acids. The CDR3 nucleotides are TGTGCCAGTCGACGGGAGATTGGCTACACCTTC. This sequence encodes CASRREIGYTF.

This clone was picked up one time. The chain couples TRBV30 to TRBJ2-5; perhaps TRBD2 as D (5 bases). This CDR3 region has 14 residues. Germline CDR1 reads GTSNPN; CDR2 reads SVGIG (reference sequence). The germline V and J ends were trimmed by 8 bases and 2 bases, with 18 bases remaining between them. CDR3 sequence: CAGQSGRKQETQYF. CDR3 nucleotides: TGTGCCGGCCAGTCGGGAAGAAAACAAGAGACCCAGTACTTC.